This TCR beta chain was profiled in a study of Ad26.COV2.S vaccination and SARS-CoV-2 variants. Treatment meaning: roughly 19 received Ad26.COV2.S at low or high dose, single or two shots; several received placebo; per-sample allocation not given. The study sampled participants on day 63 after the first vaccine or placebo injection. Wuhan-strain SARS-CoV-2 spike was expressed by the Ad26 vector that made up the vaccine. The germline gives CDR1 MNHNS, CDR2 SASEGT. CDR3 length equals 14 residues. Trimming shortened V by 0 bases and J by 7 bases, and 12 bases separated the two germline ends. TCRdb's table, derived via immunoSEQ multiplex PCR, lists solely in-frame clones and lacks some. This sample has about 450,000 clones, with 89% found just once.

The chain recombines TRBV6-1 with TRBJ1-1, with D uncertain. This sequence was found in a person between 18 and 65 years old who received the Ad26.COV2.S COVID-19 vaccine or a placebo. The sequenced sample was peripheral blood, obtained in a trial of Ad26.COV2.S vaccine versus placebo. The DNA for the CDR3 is TGTGCCAGCAGTGAAGCGGGAAACCGAGGTGAAGCTTTCTTT. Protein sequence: CASSEAGNRGEAFF.